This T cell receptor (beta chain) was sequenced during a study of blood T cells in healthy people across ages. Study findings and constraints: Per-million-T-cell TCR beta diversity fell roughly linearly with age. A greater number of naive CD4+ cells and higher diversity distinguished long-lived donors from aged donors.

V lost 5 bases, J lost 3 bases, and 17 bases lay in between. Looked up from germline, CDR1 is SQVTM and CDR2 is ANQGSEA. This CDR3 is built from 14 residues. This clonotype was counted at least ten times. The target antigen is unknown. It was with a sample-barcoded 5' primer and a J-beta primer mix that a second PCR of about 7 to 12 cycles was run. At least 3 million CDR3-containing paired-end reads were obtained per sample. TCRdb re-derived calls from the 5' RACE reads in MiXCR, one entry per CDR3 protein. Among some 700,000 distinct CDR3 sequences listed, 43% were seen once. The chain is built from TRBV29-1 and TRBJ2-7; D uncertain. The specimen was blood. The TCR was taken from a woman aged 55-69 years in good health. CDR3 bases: TGCAGCGTTTTTGAACCCGGGCTAATCTACGAGCAGTACTTC. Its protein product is CSVFEPGLIYEQYF.